This TCR beta chain was identified during a study of blood T cell repertoires in COVID-19. The wider study: Collection of acute and convalescent COVID-19 samples took place in the United States, Italy and Spain. The cDNA or gDNA used as material had been derived from T cells, B-cell-depleted T cells, or PBMCs.

Authors' analysis steps: The assay estimated nucleated cells by amplifying reference gene primers. The table came from immunoSEQ multiplex PCR; TCRdb's copy has only in-frame clones and leaves some out. That table is the source of V, J and clone size, and D and trimming were worked out from the DNA. This sample has 250,000 to 300,000 clones, with roughly nine tenths found just once. Sequencing used peripheral blood. The source is a man aged 18 to 35 with active or convalescent COVID-19.

CDR3: CASSLGAGGDYGYTF. CDR3 sequence (DNA): TGTGCCAGCAGCTTGGGGGCAGGGGGCGACTATGGCTACACCTTC. The chain carries TRBV5-4 and TRBJ1-2; 8 bases align to TRBD1. The length of the CDR3 is 15 residues. Germline CDR1 and CDR2: SGHNT and YYREEE (reference sequence). With 0 bases clipped from V and 3 bases from J, the junction kept 4 bases outside the gene matches. Supplemented by reference TRBV5-4 and TRBJ1-2, the full variable domain reads ETGVTQSPTHLIKTRGQQVTLRCSSQSGHNTVSWYQQALGQGPQFIFQYYREEENGRGNFPPRFSGLQFPNYSSELNVNALELDDSALYLCASSLGAGGDYGYTFGSGTRLTVV.